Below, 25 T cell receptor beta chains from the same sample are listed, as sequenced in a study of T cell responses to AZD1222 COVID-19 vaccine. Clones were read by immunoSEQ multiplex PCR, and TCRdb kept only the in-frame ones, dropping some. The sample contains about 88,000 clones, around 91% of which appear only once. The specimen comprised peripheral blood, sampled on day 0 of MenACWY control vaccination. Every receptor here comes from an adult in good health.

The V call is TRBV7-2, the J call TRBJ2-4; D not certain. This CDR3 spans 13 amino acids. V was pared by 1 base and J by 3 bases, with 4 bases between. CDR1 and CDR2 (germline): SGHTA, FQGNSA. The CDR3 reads CASSLEGKNIQYF. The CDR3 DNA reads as TGTGCCAGCAGCTTAGAGGGCAAAAACATTCAGTACTTC.

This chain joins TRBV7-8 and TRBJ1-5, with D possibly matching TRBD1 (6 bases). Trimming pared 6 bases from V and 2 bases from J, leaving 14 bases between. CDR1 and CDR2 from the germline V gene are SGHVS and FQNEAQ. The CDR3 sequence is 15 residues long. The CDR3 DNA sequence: TGTGCCAGCAGTAAGAGGGGGGGAGGCAATCAGCCCCAGCATTTT. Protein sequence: CASSKRGGGNQPQHF.

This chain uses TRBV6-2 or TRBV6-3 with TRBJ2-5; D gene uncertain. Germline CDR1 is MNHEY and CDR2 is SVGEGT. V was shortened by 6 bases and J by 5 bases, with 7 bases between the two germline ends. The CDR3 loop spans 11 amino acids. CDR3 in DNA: TGTGCCAGCAGCCCCAGGGAGACCCAGTACTTC. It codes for CASSPRETQYF.

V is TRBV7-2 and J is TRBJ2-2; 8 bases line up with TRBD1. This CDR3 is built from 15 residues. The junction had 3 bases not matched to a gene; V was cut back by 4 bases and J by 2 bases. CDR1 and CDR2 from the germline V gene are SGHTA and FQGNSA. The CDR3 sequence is CASSSAGGNTGELFF. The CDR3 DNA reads TGTGCCAGCAGCTCTGCAGGGGGCAACACCGGGGAGCTGTTTTTT.

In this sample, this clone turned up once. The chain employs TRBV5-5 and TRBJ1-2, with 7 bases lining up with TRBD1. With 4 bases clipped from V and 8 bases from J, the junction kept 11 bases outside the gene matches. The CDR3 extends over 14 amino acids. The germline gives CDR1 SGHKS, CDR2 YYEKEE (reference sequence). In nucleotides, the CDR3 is TGTGCCAGCAGCGGGACAGCACCCAGTGGGGGCTACACCTTC. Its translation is CASSGTAPSGGYTF.

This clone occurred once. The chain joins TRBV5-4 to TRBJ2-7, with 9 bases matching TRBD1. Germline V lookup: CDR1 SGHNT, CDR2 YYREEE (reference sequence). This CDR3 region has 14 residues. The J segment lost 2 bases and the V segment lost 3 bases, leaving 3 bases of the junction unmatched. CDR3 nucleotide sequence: TGTGCCAGCAGCTCCGGGACAGGGCCCTACGAGCAGTACTTC. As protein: CASSSGTGPYEQYF.

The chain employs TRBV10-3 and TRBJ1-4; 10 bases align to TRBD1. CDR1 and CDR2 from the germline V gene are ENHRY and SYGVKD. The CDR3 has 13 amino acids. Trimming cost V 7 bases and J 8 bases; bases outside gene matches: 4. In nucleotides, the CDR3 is TGTGCCATCACTCGGGACAGGGGCGAAAAACTGTTTTTT. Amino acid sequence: CAITRDRGEKLFF.

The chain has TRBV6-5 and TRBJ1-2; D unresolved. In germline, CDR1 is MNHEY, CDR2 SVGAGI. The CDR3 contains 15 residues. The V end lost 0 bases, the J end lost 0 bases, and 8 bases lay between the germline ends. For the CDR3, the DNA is TGTGCCAGCAGTTACTCGAGTTGGGCTAACTATGGCTACACCTTC. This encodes CASSYSSWANYGYTF.

CDR3: CASSEGPGIFNGYTF. CDR3 nucleotides: TGTGCCAGCAGTGAAGGTCCAGGGATCTTTAATGGCTACACCTTC. This chain uses TRBV2 with TRBJ1-2, with a tentative D call TRBD1 (5 bases). CDR3 length equals 15 residues. Germline-derived CDR1 and CDR2 are SNHLY and FYNNEI. The V end was cut by 1 base, the J end by 6 bases, with 15 bases between.

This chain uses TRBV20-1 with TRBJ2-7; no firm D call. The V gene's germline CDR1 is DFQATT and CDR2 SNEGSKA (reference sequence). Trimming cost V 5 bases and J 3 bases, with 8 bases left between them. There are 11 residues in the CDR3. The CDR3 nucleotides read TGCAGTGCTCGACTCGTCTACGAGCAGTACTTC. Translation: CSARLVYEQYF.

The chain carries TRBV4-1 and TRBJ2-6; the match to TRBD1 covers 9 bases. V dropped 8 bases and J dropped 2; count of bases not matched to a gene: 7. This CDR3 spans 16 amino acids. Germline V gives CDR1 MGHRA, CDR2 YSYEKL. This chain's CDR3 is CASQGQGLPGANVLTF. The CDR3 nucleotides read TGCGCCAGCCAGGGACAGGGTTTGCCTGGGGCCAACGTCCTGACTTTC.

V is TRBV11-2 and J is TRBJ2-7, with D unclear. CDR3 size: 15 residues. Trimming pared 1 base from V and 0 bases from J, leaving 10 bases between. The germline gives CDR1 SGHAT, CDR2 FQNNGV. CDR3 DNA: TGTGCCAGCAGCTTAGCAGGCAGTAACTCCTACGAGCAGTACTTC. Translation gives CASSLAGSNSYEQYF.

DNA of the CDR3: TGTGCCAGCAGTTACTCGAGGGATCTGGGAAACACCATATATTTT. It codes for CASSYSRDLGNTIYF. The chain combines TRBV6-5 with TRBJ1-3; no clear D. The germline V and J ends were trimmed by 0 bases and 4 bases, with 10 bases remaining between them. Germline V lookup: CDR1 MNHEY, CDR2 SVGAGI. The CDR3 contains 15 residues.

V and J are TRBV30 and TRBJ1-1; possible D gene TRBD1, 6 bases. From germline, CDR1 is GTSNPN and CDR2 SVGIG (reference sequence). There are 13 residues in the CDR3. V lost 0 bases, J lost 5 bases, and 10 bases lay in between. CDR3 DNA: TGTGCCTGGAGTGTACTAGGGGGTACTGAAGCTTTCTTT. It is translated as CAWSVLGGTEAFF.

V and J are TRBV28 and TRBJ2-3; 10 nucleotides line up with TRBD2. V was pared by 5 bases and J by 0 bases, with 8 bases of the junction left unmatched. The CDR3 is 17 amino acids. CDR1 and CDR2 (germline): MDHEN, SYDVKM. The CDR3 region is CASSPSSGRPSTDTQYF. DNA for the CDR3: TGTGCCAGCAGTCCCAGTAGCGGGAGGCCTAGCACAGATACGCAGTATTTT.

The CDR3 DNA follows: TGTGCCAGCAGCTTAACGGACGGTAGCTCCTACGAGCAGTACTTC. It is translated as CASSLTDGSSYEQYF. The V gene is TRBV7-8, the J gene TRBJ2-7; no definite D call. This CDR3 spans 15 amino acids. V was trimmed by 2 bases and J by 0 bases, leaving 11 bases between them. Per germline, CDR1 SGHVS and CDR2 FQNEAQ.

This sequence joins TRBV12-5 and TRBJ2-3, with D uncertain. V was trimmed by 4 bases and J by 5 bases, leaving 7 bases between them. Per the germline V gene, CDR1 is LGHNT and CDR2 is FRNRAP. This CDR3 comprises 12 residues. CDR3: CASGSQVDTQYF. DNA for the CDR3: TGTGCTAGTGGTTCCCAGGTAGATACGCAGTATTTT.

The CDR3 region is CASSLVGGVGYNEQFF. The CDR3 DNA sequence: TGCGCCAGCAGCTTGGTGGGGGGCGTCGGGTACAATGAGCAGTTCTTC. The chain employs TRBV5-1 and TRBJ2-1; D assignment may be TRBD1 or TRBD2 (6 bases each). V lost 0 bases to trimming and J lost 4 bases, with 14 bases between them. The CDR3 is 16 amino acids. Germline V gives CDR1 SGHRS, CDR2 YFSETQ. Complete variable domain (other parts from reference TRBV5-1 and TRBJ2-1): KAGVTQTPRYLIKTRGQQVTLSCSPISGHRSVSWYQQTPGQGLQFLFEYFSETQRNKGNFPGRFSGRQFSNSRSEMNVSTLELGDSALYLCASSLVGGVGYNEQFFGPGTRLTVL.

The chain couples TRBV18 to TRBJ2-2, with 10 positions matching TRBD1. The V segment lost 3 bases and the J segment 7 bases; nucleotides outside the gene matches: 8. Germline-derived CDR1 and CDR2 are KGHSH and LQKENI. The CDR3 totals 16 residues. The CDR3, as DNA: TGTGCCAGCTCACCGAGGACAGGGGGAACAGGCGGGGAGCTGTTTTTT. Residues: CASSPRTGGTGGELFF.

This CDR3 reads CASSLSRGGETQYF. In DNA, the CDR3 is TGTGCCAGCAGCTTAAGCAGGGGCGGAGAGACCCAGTACTTC. This chain joins TRBV7-8 and TRBJ2-5, with D possibly TRBD1 on 6 matching bases. The CDR3 runs 14 residues. With 2 bases removed from V and 4 bases from J, the gap between germline ends came to 11 bases. CDR1 and CDR2 from the germline V gene are SGHVS and FQNEAQ.

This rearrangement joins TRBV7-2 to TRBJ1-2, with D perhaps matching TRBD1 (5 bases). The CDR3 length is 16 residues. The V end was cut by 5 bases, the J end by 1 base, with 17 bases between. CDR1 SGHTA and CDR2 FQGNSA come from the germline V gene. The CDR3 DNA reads TGTGCCAGCAGCCCGATGGCCCGGGGCAATAACTATGGCTACACCTTC. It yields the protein CASSPMARGNNYGYTF.

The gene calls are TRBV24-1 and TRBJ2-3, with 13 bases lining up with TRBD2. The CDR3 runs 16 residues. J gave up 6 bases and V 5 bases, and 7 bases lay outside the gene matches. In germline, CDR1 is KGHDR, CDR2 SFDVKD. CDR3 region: CATSGGLAGVSDTQYF. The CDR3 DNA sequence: TGTGCCACCAGTGGTGGACTAGCGGGGGTTAGTGATACGCAGTATTTT.

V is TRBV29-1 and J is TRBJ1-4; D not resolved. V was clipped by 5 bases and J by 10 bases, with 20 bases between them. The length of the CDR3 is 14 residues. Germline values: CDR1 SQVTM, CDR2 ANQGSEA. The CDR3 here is CSVRPPGGLGKLFF. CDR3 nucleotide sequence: TGCAGCGTTCGACCCCCCGGCGGTTTGGGAAAACTGTTTTTT.

CDR3 nucleotides: TGTGCCAGCAGTTACTCAGCAGGGGTTGATGAAGCTTTCTTT. Its protein product is CASSYSAGVDEAFF. This chain links TRBV6-5 with TRBJ1-1, with D possibly matching TRBD1 (6 bases). The CDR3 consists of 14 residues. Germline CDR1 is MNHEY and CDR2 is SVGAGI. The V end was cut by 0 bases, the J end by 7 bases, with 12 bases between.

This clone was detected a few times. DNA for the CDR3: TGTGCCAGCTCCTCGAGCTCCTACGAGCAGTACTTC. This sequence encodes CASSSSSYEQYF. This sequence joins TRBV18 and TRBJ2-7; D is ambiguous. V was shortened by 6 bases and J by 0 bases, with 6 bases between the two germline ends. This CDR3 has 12 residues. Germline CDR1 reads KGHSH; CDR2 reads LQKENI.